The 13 T cell receptor beta chains reported below all come from one sample, sequenced in a study of T cells after yellow fever vaccination. Via MiXCR, TCRdb re-called the 5' RACE reads, giving one row per CDR3 protein. This repertoire shows 300,000 to 400,000 distinct CDR3 sequences, about 8.3% found once; its top ten account for roughly a sixth. The source was PBMCs, collected about 41 days after the first yellow fever vaccination. These receptors came from a man aged 18-30 years who received the YFV17D yellow fever vaccine.

This clonotype was seen only a few times. V usage is TRBV12-3 or TRBV12-4 and J usage is TRBJ2-2, with TRBD1 matching 9 bases. V trimming: 6 bases; J trimming: 6 bases; junction bases outside the gene matches: 5. The CDR3 runs 14 residues. CDR3 sequence (DNA): TGTGCCAGCAGGGGGGGACAGGGAGCCGGGGAGCTGTTTTTT. Translation gives CASRGGQGAGELFF.

The rearrangement links TRBV5-1 to TRBJ2-1, with a tentative D call TRBD1 (5 bases). In germline, CDR1 is SGHRS, CDR2 YFSETQ. The CDR3 length is 14 residues. Trimming took 0 bases from V and 4 from J, leaving 8 bases between them. The CDR3 coding sequence is TGCGCCAGCAGCTTGGACAGGCTGTACAATGAGCAGTTCTTC. This translates into CASSLDRLYNEQFF.

This CDR3 is CAWSTPPNTGELFF. The CDR3 DNA reads as TGTGCCTGGAGTACGCCGCCGAACACCGGGGAGCTGTTTTTT. The chain is built from TRBV30 and TRBJ2-2; D gene uncertain. This CDR3 is 14 amino acids long. The V end was cut by 2 bases, the J end by 0 bases, with 7 bases between. In germline, CDR1 is GTSNPN, CDR2 SVGIG (reference sequence).

V gene TRBV12-3 or TRBV12-4 combines with J gene TRBJ2-6; D possibly corresponds to TRBD1 (6 bases). CDR3 length: 19 amino acids. Trimming shortened V by 2 bases and J by 0 bases, and 17 bases separated the two germline ends. The CDR3 loop reads CASSLRATGTLSGANVLTF. CDR3 DNA sequence: TGTGCCAGCAGTTTAAGGGCGACAGGCACCCTCTCTGGGGCCAACGTCCTGACTTTC.

The V gene is TRBV5-1, the J gene TRBJ2-7, with D hard to call. Germline CDR1 reads SGHRS; CDR2 reads YFSETQ. V lost 5 bases and J 0 bases, leaving 9 bases between the germline ends. The CDR3 is made up of 13 amino acids. In DNA form, the CDR3 reads TGCGCCAGCAGGGACGGTGCCTCCTACGAGCAGTACTTC. It codes for CASRDGASYEQYF. The full variable domain, its missing parts supplied by reference TRBV5-1 and TRBJ2-7, is KAGVTQTPRYLIKTRGQQVTLSCSPISGHRSVSWYQQTPGQGLQFLFEYFSETQRNKGNFPGRFSGRQFSNSRSEMNVSTLELGDSALYLCASRDGASYEQYFGPGTRLTVT.

V gene TRBV10-3 combines with J gene TRBJ2-5, with 7 bases matching TRBD2. The trim removed 11 bases at V and 1 base at J, leaving 7 bases unmatched. This CDR3 spans 13 amino acids. Germline CDR1 is ENHRY and CDR2 is SYGVKD. The CDR3 nucleotides read TGTGCCGTTCAGCGGGACCCCCAAGAGACCCAGTACTTC. It is translated as CAVQRDPQETQYF.

This clonotype was counted many times. The rearrangement links TRBV5-1 to TRBJ2-7; D perhaps matches TRBD1 (6 bases). CDR3 length equals 13 residues. The V gene's germline CDR1 is SGHRS and CDR2 YFSETQ. The ends were cut back, 4 bases at V and 2 bases at J, with 10 bases in the middle. CDR3 DNA: TGCGCCAGCAGCCTGACAGGAACCTACGAGCAGTACTTC. Its protein is CASSLTGTYEQYF.

V is TRBV29-1 and J is TRBJ2-1; TRBD2 matches 14 bases. CDR1 SQVTM and CDR2 ANQGSEA come from the germline V gene. The ends lost 3 bases at V and 9 bases at J; junction bases unmatched: 4. This CDR3 is 14 amino acids long. The CDR3 spells CSVEMGLAGVEQFF. As DNA, the CDR3 is TGCAGCGTTGAGATGGGACTAGCGGGGGTTGAGCAGTTCTTC.

This clonotype was seen only a few times. The rearrangement links TRBV12-3 or TRBV12-4 to TRBJ1-2, with 7 bases that match TRBD1. The V segment lost 5 bases and the J segment 6 bases; nucleotides outside the gene matches: 9. This CDR3 contains 14 residues. The CDR3 region has the DNA TGTGCCAGCAGTCAGACAGGGAAGGTCGATGGCTACACCTTC. The encoded protein is CASSQTGKVDGYTF.

This clonotype was counted a few times. This chain uses TRBV6-2 or TRBV6-3 with TRBJ2-1; perhaps TRBD2 as D (6 bases). The CDR3 loop spans 13 amino acids. Germline V lookup: CDR1 MNHEY, CDR2 SVGEGT. V lost 2 bases, J lost 6 bases, and 8 bases lay in between. The CDR3 nucleotides read TGTGCCAGCAGTTACGGGGGGATCAATGAGCAGTTCTTC. It is translated as CASSYGGINEQFF.

This chain joins TRBV5-6 and TRBJ1-2, with D maybe TRBD1 (5 bases). Per germline, CDR1 SGHDT and CDR2 YYEEEE. V was clipped by 0 bases and J by 2 bases, with 8 bases between them. The CDR3 length is 14 residues. The CDR3 is CASSLAGNNYGYTF. CDR3 nucleotide sequence: TGTGCCAGCAGCTTGGCAGGGAACAACTATGGCTACACCTTC.

This clonotype showed up many times. V is TRBV12-3 or TRBV12-4 and J is TRBJ1-2; D remains unclear. This CDR3 contains 11 residues. Trimming cost V 8 bases and J 4 bases, with 8 bases left between them. The CDR3 reads CASRRSYGYTF. CDR3 DNA: TGTGCCAGCCGACGGTCCTATGGCTACACCTTC.

The chain recombines TRBV20-1 with TRBJ1-1, with a weak D call TRBD1 (6 bases). The CDR3 covers 13 residues. Germline values: CDR1 DFQATT, CDR2 SNEGSKA (reference sequence). V lost 6 bases and J 1 base, leaving 12 bases between the germline ends. CDR3 in DNA: TGCAGTGCCCGGAAAGGGGGGAACACTGAAGCTTTCTTT. This translates into CSARKGGNTEAFF.